The source of this TCR beta chain is a study of blood T cell repertoires in COVID-19. For the study at large: Acute and convalescent COVID-19 specimens originated in the United States, Italy and Spain. Nucleic acid was either cDNA or gDNA, and it came from T cells, B-cell-depleted T cells, or PBMCs.

As processed by the authors: Scientists estimated how many nucleated cells there were by amplifying reference gene primers. The table came from immunoSEQ multiplex PCR; TCRdb's copy has only in-frame clones and leaves some out. The D gene and trimming were derived from the DNA, and the V and J assignments and clone size from that table. In the table there are 150,000 to 200,000 clones, approximately 80% of which are singletons. Looked up from germline, CDR1 is KGHSH and CDR2 is LQKENI. This CDR3 contains 16 residues. Trimming took off 1 base at V and 4 bases at J, with 14 bases between the two ends. The origin of this receptor is a human donor in a cohort sampled during active COVID-19. Sequences were obtained from peripheral blood. The chain carries TRBV18 and TRBJ1-3; D not certain. The CDR3, as DNA: TGTGCCAGCTCACCACAAGCGGCAGGTTCAGGAAACACCATATATTTT. It specifies CASSPQAAGSGNTIYF.